This T cell receptor beta chain emerged from a study of CD8+ T cells in alopecia areata (dated by TCRdb to the late 2010s). Broadly, across the study: Treated patients were enrolled in an open-label pilot trial of oral tofacitinib at 5 to 10 mg twice daily for moderate-to-severe alopecia areata. Tofacitinib was given for 6 to 18 months, followed by 6 months of follow-up off drug to assess delayed response and recurrence. The SALT score, which quantifies the percentage of affected scalp surface area, was used to measure disease severity in treated patients. The study used high-throughput TCRbeta sequencing to examine T cell clonal expansion in alopecia areata, in both the C3H/HeJ mouse model and human patients. In humans, TCRbeta sequencing was performed on scalp tissue and on sorted CD4+ and CD8+ peripheral blood T cells from healthy controls and from patients with patchy or totalis/universalis alopecia areata. Biopsies were taken from tofacitinib-treated patients at baseline and at 4 and 24 weeks of treatment, and a later scalp biopsy was taken in several of the tofacitinib-treated patients. Scalp clonality was compared across normal scalp (n=4), patchy alopecia areata scalp (n=8), and alopecia totalis/universalis scalp (n=8). The RNA source kit depended on sample type: the PAXgene miRNA kit for fixed scalp, the miRNeasy kit for PBMCs, and the RNeasy kit for mouse skin. immunoSEQ multiplex PCR using 35 Vbeta forward primers and 13 Jbeta reverse primers was used to amplify TCRbeta CDR3 regions. Paper-wide results and their limitations: With tofacitinib, both scalp clonality and the number of expanded CD8+ clones among the top 100 scalp clones went down significantly. Because the treated cohort was small and had only one nonresponder, larger studies are needed to examine links between baseline CD8+ expansion and response. Shared TCR sequences between patients were less evident than in mice, which may be partly attributable to HLA diversity in the patient population. During tofacitinib treatment, many expanded lesional clones stuck around in both scalp and blood, and this persistence may partly explain why relapse happens after treatment is stopped. Higher clonality and more expanded CD8+ clones were observed in lesional scalp than in normal scalp, particularly in alopecia totalis/universalis, a finding suggestive of antigenic drive. Unlike mouse skin, which is dominated by gammadelta T cells, normal human skin has resident alphabeta T cells that are also sequenced, and this complicates analysis of the scalp TCR repertoire.

As encoded in the germline V gene, CDR1 is SGDLS while CDR2 is YYNGEE. Trimming costs V 3 bases and J 13 bases, and their ends lie 14 bases apart. Taken from cysteine to phenylalanine, the CDR3 has 13 residues. Only CDR3 DNA is held: 39 bases, read in frame from base 1. Library construction relied on the immunoSEQ multiplex PCR assay. RNA was extracted from all samples and reverse transcribed into cDNA as template for TCR sequencing. SuperScript III was used for first-strand cDNA synthesis, primed with a 2:1 mix of oligo-dT and random hexamers. A synthetic immune receptor repertoire was used to assess amplification bias, and residual bias was removed computationally. As for the original processing: Raw reads were preprocessed to remove errors, and CDR3 was defined by IMGT conventions from the conserved cysteine to phenylalanine. Clonality was computed as 1 minus the Shannon entropy, with the entropy normalized by log2 of the number of productive unique TCRs. Scalp TCRbeta sequences were cross-referenced with sorted blood CD4 and CD8 repertoires so that the CD4 or CD8 identity of scalp clones could be inferred. TCRdb obtained this table from immuneACCESS and retained in-frame rearrangements with V and J assigned. These tables miss some clones; where compared with another copy, unresolved V genes account for less than half of the shortfall, and the remainder is unexplained. The DNA was the basis for D and trimming; V, J and clone size are from that table. This sample has approximately 140,000 clones in its table, and roughly nine tenths of those were observed once. Clones ranked in the top ten supply over 10% of the sample.

Interpreted using the paper, the time point label stands for: more than three weeks on oral tofacitinib. This specimen's treatment or condition label, per the study, means: oral pan-JAK inhibitor, 5-10 mg twice daily. Peripheral blood and lesional scalp punch biopsies were obtained from patients with alopecia areata. PBMCs were isolated by density centrifugation and stained for CD3, CD4 and CD8, and CD4+ and CD8+ T cells were sorted on a FACSAria. Turning to this clone: Its antigen specificity is not known. Base qualities are not provided; no much larger clone lies one nucleotide away.

Specimen: CD8+ T cells sorted from blood, collected at week 4, from a patient treated with tofacitinib. The V and J genes are TRBV9 and TRBJ1-6, with TRBD1 as a weak D call on 5 bases. This TCR derives from a human donor with alopecia areata. The CDR3 region reads CASSGTGTFPLHF. In nucleotide form, the sequence is TGTGCCAGCAGCGGCACCGGGACGTTTCCCCTCCACTTT.